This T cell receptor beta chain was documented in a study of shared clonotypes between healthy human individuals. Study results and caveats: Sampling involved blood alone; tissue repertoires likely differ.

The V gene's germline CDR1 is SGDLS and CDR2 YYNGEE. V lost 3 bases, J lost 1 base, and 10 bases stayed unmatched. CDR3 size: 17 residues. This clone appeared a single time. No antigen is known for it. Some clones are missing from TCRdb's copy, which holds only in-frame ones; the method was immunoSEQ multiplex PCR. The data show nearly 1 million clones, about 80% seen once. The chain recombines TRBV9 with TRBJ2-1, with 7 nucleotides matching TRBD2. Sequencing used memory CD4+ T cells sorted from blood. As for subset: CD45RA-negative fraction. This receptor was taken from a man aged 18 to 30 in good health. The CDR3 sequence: CASSDMGGRGSYNEQFF. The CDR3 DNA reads TGTGCCAGCAGCGACATGGGCGGGAGAGGGTCCTACAATGAGCAGTTCTTC.